The clone carrying this TCR beta chain has only a few counts. While infection was still active, Seattle patients were enrolled and then followed longitudinally. The source of the sample is a study of blood T cell repertoires in COVID-19. Per germline, CDR1 MDHEN and CDR2 SYDVKM. Trimming pared 3 bases from V and 0 bases from J, leaving 14 bases between. The CDR3 length is 17 residues. Authors' processing steps: Estimated nucleated cell counts came from reference gene primer amplification. Profiling relied on immunoSEQ multiplex PCR, and the TCRdb table lists in-frame clones only, not all of them. V and J calls and clone size are given by that table; D and trimming were obtained from the DNA. The sample lists 80,000 to 100,000 clones, approximately 74% seen once, with 3.9% in the top ten.

Sample: peripheral blood. This sequence joins TRBV28 and TRBJ2-2; D is undetermined. This TCR came from an older man with COVID-19, enrolled during active disease. The DNA for the CDR3 is TGTGCCAGCAGTTTTTATTCGCGGCTATCGAACACCGGGGAGCTGTTTTTT. Translated, it gives CASSFYSRLSNTGELFF.